This T cell receptor beta chain was profiled in a study of cytomegalovirus exposure and HLA in healthy donors. As for this clone: Its target is not known. The junction and the germline gene differ at one end; a read error may be behind it.

This CDR3 spans 18 amino acids. CDR1 and CDR2 (germline): WNHNN, SYGVQD (reference sequence). Points from the study as a whole: Rates of TCR association differed by HLA locus in a later analysis, with DRB1 highest and HLA-C lowest. Previously analyzed data showed that most TCR beta V segments were productive at a frequency of about 87% or about 30%. The study put 150 or so TCR beta chains on its list as cytomegalovirus-associated.

It was with 60 Vbeta and 13 Jbeta primers that the PCR ran. Source study methods: Unique TCR beta chains numbered around 80 million in a later analysis, with some 9.9 million shared. Profiling relied on immunoSEQ multiplex PCR, and the TCRdb table lists in-frame clones only, not all of them. D and trimming come from the DNA, and the V and J calls and clone size come from that table. The table shows around 95,000 clones, with about four fifths occurring only once. The TCR sequence derives from a woman in her thirties or forties in good health and CMV-seropositive. Sequenced sample: PBMCs. This chain joins TRBV10-1 and TRBJ2-2; weak D call: TRBD2 (5 bases). This CDR3 is CASSKENDSEWVHRGAVF. CDR3 nucleotide sequence: TGCGCCAGCAGTAAAGAAAACGATAGCGAGTGGGTGCACCGGGGAGCTGTTTTT.